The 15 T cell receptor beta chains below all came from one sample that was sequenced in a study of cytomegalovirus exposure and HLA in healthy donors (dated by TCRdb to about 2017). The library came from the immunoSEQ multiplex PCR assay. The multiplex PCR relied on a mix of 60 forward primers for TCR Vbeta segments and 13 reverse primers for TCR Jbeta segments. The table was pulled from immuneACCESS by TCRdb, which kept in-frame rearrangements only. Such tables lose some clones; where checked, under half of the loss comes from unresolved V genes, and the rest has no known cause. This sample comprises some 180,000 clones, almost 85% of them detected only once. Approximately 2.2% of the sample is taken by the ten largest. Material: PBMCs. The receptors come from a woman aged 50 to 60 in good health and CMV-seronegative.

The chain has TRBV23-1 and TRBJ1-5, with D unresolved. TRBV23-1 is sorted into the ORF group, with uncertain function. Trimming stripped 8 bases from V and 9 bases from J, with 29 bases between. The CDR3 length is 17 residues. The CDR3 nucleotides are TGCGCCAGCCTTACTCATCACTCGACTGCGTCCGGGTTGCCCCAGCATTTT. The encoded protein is CASLTHHSTASGLPQHF.

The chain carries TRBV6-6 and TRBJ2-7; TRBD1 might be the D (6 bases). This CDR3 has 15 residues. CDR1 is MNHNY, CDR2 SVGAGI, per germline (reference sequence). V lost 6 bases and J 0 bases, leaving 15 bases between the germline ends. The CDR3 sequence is CASSYAGESSYEQYF. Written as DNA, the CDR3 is TGTGCCAGCAGCTACGCAGGGGAAAGCTCCTACGAGCAGTACTTC.

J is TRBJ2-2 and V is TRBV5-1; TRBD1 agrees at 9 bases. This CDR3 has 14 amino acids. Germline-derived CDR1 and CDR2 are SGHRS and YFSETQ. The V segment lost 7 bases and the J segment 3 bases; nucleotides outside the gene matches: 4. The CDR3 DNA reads TGCGCCAGCTCAGACAGGGGGGACACCGGGGAGCTGTTTTTT. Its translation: CASSDRGDTGELFF.

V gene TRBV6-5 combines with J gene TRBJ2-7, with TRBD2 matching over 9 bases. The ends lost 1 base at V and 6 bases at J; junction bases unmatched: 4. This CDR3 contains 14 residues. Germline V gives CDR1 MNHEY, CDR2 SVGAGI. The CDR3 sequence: CASSYLGGRGEQYF. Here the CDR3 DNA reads TGTGCCAGCAGTTACTTGGGCGGGAGGGGCGAGCAGTACTTC.

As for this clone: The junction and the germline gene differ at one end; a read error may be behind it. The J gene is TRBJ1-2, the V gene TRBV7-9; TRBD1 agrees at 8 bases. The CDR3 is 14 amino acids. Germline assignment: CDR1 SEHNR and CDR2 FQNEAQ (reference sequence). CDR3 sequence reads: CSSSFPDRDHGYTF. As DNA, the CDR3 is TGTTCCAGCAGCTTCCCGGACAGGGATCATGGCTACACCTTC.

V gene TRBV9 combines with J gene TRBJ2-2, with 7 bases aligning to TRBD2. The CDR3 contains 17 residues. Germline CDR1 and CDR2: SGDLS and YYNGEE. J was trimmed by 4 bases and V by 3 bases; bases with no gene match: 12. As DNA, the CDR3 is TGTGCCAGCAGCGAGAGGTGGGAGGGCCGAGCCACCGGGGAGCTGTTTTTT. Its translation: CASSERWEGRATGELFF.

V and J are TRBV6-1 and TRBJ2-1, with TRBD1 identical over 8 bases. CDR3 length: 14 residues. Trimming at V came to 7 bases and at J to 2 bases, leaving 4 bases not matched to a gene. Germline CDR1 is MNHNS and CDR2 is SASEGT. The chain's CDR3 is CASKGQATYNEQFF. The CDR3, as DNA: TGTGCCAGCAAGGGACAGGCGACCTACAATGAGCAGTTCTTC.

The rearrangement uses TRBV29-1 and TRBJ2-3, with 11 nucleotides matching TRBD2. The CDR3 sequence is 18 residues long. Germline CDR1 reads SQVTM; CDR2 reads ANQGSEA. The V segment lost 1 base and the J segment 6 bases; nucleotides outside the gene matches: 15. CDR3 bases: TGCAGCGTTGAAGTCGAGTTGGGGACTAGCGGTCTAGTTGATACGCAGTATTTT. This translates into CSVEVELGTSGLVDTQYF.

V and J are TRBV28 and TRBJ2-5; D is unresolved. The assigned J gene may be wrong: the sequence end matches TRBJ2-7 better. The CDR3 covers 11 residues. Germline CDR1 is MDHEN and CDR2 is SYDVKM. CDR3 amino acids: CATKSSYEQYF. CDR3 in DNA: TGTGCCACCAAAAGCTCCTACGAGCAGTACTTC.

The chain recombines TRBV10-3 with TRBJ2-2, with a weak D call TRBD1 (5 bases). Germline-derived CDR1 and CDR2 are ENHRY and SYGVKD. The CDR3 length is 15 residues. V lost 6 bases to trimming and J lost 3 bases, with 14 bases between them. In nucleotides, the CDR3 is TGTGCCATCAGGGGGAATTTAGGGGACACCGGGGAGCTGTTTTTT. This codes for CAIRGNLGDTGELFF.

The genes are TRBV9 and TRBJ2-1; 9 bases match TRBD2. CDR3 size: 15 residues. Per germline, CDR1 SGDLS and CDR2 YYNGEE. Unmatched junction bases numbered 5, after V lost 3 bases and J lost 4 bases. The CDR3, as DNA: TGTGCCAGCAGCGCCCGACTAGCGGAGTACAATGAGCAGTTCTTC. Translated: CASSARLAEYNEQFF.

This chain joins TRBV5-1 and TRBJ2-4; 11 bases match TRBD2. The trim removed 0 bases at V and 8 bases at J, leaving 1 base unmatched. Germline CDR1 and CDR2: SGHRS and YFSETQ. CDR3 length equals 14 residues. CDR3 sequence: CASSLGSGRDIQYF. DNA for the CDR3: TGCGCCAGCAGCTTGGGTAGCGGGAGGGACATTCAGTACTTC.

The CDR3 is CASSMTGYTEAFF. The CDR3 region has the DNA TGTGCCAGTAGTATGACAGGGTACACTGAAGCTTTCTTT. The J gene is TRBJ1-1, the V gene TRBV19; 7 bases map to TRBD1. V dropped 3 bases and J dropped 3; count of bases not matched to a gene: 1. Germline V lookup: CDR1 LNHDA, CDR2 SQIVND (reference sequence). This CDR3 has 13 amino acids.

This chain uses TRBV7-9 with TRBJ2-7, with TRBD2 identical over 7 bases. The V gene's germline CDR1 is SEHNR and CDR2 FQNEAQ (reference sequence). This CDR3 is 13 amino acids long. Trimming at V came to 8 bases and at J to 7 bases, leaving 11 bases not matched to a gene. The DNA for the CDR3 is TGTGCCAGCGGGTCTAGCGGACCGCAGGAGCAGTACTTC. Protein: CASGSSGPQEQYF.

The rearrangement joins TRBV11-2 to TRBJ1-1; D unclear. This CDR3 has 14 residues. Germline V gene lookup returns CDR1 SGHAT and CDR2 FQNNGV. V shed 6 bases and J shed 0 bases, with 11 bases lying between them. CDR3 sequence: CASRHRNMNTEAFF. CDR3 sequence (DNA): TGTGCCAGCAGACATCGCAACATGAACACTGAAGCTTTCTTT.